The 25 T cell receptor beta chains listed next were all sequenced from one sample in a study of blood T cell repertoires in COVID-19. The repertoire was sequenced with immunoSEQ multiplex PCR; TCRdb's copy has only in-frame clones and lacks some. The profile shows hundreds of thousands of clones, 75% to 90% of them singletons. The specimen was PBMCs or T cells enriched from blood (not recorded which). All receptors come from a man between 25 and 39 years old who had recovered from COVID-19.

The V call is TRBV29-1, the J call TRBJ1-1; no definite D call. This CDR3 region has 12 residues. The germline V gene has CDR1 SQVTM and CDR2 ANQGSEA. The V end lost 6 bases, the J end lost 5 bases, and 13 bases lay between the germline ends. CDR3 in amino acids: CSVERGWTEAFF. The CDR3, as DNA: TGCAGCGTCGAACGCGGTTGGACTGAAGCTTTCTTT. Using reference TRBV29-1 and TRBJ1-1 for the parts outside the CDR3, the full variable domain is SAVISQKPSRDICQRGTSLTIQCQVDSQVTMMFWYRQQPGQSLTLIATANQGSEATYESGFVIDKFPISRPNLTFSTLTVSNMSPEDSSIYLCSVERGWTEAFFGQGTRLTVV.

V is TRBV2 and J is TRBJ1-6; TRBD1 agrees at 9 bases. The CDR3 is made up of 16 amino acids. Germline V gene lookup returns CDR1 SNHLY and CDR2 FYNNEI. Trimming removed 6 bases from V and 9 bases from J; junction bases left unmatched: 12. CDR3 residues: CASRLQGAGVGSPLHF. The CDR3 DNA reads TGTGCCAGCAGACTACAGGGGGCTGGCGTGGGTTCACCCCTCCACTTT.

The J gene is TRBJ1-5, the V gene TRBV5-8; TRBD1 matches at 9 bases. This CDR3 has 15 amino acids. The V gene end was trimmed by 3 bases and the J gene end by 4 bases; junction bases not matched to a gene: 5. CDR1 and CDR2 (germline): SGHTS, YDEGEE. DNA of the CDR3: TGTGCCAGCAGCTGGCCGGGACAGGGTAATCAGCCCCAGCATTTT. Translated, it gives CASSWPGQGNQPQHF.

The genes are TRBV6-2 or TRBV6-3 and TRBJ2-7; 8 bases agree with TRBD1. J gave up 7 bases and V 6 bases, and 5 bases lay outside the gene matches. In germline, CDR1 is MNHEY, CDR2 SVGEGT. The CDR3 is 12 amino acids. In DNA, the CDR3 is TGTGCCAGCAGCCAGGGGGCGAAGGAGCAGTACTTC. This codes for CASSQGAKEQYF.

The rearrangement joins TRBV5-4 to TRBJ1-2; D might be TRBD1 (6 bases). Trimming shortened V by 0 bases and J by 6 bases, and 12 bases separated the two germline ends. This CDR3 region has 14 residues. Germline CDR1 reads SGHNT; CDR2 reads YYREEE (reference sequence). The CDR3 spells CASSLAWGGHGYTF. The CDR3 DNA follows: TGTGCCAGCAGCTTGGCCTGGGGGGGGCATGGCTACACCTTC.

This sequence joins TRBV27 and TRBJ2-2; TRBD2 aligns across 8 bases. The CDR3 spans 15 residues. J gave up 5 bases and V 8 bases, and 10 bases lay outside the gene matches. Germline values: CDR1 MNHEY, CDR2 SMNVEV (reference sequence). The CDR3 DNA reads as TGTGCCAGCTCCGGCGGGGGGCTGGGTACCGGGGAGCTGTTTTTT. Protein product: CASSGGGLGTGELFF.

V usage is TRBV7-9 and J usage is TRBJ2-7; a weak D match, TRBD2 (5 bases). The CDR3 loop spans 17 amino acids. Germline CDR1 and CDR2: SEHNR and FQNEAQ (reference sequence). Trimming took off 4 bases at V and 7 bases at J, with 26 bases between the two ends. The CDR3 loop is CASSSVSGTPERGEQYF. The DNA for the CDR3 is TGTGCCAGCAGCTCGGTGAGTGGAACCCCTGAGAGAGGGGAGCAGTACTTC.

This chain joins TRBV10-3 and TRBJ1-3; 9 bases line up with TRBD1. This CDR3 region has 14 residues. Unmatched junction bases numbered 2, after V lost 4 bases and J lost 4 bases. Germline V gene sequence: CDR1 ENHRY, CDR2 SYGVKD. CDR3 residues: CAISGTGAGNTIYF. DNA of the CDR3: TGTGCCATCAGTGGGACAGGGGCCGGAAACACCATATATTTT.

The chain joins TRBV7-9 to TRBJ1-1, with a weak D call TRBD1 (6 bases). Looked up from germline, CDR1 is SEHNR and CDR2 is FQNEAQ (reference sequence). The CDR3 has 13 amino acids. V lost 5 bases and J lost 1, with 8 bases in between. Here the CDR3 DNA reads TGTGCCAGCAGCCCGACAGGGAACACTGAAGCTTTCTTT. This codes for CASSPTGNTEAFF.

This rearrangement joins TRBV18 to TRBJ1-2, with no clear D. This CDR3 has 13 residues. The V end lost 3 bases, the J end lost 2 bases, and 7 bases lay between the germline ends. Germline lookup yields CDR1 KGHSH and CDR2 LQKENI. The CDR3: CASSPSKNYGYTF. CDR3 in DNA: TGTGCCAGCTCACCCAGTAAAAACTATGGCTACACCTTC. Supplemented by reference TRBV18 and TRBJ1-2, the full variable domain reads NAGVMQNPRHLVRRRGQEARLRCSPMKGHSHVYWYRQLPEEGLKFMVYLQKENIIDESGMPKERFSAEFPKEGPSILRIQQVVRGDSAAYFCASSPSKNYGYTFGSGTRLTVV.

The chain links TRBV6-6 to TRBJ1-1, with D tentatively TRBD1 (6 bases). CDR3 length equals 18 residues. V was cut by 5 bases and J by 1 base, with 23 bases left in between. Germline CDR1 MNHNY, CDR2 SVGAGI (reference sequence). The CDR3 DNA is TGTGCCAGCAGTCGACCGCTCGGGACATCACTCCCGAACACTGAAGCTTTCTTT. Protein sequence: CASSRPLGTSLPNTEAFF.

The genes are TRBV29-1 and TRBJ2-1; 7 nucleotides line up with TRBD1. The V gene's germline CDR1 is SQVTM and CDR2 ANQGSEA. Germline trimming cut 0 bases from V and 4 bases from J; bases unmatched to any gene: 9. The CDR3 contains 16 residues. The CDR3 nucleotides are TGCAGCGTTGAAGATCCCCTGACAGGGCAGTACAATGAGCAGTTCTTC. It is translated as CSVEDPLTGQYNEQFF.

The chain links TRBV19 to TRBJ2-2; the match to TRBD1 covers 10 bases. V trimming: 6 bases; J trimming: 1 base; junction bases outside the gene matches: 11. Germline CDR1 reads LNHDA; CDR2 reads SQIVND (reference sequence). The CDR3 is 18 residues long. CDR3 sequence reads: CASSPSRDRGWNTGELFF. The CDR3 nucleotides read TGTGCCAGTAGCCCGTCCCGGGACAGGGGTTGGAACACCGGGGAGCTGTTTTTT.

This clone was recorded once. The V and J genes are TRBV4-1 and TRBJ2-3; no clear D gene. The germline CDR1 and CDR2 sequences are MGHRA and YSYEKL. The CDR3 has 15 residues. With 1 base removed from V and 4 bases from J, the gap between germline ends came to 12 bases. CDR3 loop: CASSQGPTSADTQYF. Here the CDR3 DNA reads TGCGCCAGCAGCCAAGGCCCCACAAGCGCAGATACGCAGTATTTT.

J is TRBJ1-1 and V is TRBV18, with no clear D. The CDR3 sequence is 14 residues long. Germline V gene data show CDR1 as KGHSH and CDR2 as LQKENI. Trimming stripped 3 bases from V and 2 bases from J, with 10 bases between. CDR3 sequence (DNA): TGTGCCAGCTCACCCTTCCAGGTTAACACTGAAGCTTTCTTT. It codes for CASSPFQVNTEAFF.

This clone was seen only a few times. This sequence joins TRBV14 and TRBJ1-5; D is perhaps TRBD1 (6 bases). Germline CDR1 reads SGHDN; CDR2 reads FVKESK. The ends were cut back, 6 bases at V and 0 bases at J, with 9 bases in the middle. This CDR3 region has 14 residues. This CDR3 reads CASRQGYSNQPQHF. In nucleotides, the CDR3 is TGTGCCAGCAGACAGGGATATAGCAATCAGCCCCAGCATTTT.

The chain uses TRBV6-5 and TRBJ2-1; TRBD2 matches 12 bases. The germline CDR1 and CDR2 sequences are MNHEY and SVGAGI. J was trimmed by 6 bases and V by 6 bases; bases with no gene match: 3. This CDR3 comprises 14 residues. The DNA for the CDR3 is TGTGCCAGCAGATCTAGCGGGGGGGCCAATGAGCAGTTCTTC. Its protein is CASRSSGGANEQFF.

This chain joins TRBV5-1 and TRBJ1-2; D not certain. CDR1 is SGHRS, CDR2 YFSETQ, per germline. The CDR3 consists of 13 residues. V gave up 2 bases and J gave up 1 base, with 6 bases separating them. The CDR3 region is CASSFDNNYGYTF. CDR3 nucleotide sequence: TGCGCCAGCAGCTTCGACAATAACTATGGCTACACCTTC. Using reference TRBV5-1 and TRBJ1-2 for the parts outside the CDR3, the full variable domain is KAGVTQTPRYLIKTRGQQVTLSCSPISGHRSVSWYQQTPGQGLQFLFEYFSETQRNKGNFPGRFSGRQFSNSRSEMNVSTLELGDSALYLCASSFDNNYGYTFGSGTRLTVV.

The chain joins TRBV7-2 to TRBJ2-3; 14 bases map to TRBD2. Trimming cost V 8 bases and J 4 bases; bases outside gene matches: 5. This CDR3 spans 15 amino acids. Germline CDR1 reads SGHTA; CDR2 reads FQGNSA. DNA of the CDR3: TGTGCCAGCGGACTAGCGGGGGGCAGCGCAGATACGCAGTATTTT. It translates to CASGLAGGSADTQYF.

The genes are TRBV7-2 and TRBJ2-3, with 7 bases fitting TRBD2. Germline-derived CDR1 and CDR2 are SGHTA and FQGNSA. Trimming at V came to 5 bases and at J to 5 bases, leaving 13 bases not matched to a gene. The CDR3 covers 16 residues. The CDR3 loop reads CASSRGGGPMRDTQYF. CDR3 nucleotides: TGTGCCAGCAGCCGCGGGGGAGGGCCCATGAGAGATACGCAGTATTTT.

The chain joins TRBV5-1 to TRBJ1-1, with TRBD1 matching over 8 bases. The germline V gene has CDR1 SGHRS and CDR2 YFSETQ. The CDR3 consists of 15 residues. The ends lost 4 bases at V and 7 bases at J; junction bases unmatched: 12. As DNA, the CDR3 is TGCGCCAGCAGCCCCAGGACAGGGCAGGCCATTGAAGCTTTCTTT. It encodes CASSPRTGQAIEAFF.

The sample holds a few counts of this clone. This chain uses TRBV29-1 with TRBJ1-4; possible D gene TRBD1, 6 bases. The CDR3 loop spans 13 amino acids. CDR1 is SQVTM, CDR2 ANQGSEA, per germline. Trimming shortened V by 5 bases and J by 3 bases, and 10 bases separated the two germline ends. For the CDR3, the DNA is TGCAGCGTTACACAGGGTGCTAATGAAAAACTGTTTTTT. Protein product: CSVTQGANEKLFF.

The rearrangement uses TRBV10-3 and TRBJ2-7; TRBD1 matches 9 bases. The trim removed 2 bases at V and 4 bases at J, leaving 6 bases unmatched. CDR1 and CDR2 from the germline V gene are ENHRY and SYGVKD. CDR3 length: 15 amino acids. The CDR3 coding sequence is TGTGCCATCAGTGAGCCGGACAGGGGAAATTACGAGCAGTACTTC. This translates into CAISEPDRGNYEQYF.

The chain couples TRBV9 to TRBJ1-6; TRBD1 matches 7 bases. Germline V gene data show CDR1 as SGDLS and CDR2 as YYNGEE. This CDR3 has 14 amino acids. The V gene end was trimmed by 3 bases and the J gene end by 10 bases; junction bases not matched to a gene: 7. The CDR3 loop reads CASSDEGARSPLHF. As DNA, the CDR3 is TGTGCCAGCAGCGATGAGGGGGCCCGCTCACCCCTCCACTTT.

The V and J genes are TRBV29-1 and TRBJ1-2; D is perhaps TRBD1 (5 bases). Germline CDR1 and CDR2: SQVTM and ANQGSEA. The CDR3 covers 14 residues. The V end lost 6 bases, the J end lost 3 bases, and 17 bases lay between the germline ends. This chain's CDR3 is CSVPGGGADYGYTF. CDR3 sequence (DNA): TGCAGCGTCCCGGGGGGGGGAGCCGACTATGGCTACACCTTC.